This T cell receptor beta chain emerged from a study of blood T cell repertoires in COVID-19. The data were produced by immunoSEQ multiplex PCR, yet TCRdb's version contains in-frame clones alone and is incomplete. The sample includes fewer than 300,000 clones, 85% seen only once; the top ten take roughly 2.5%. CDR1 MDHEN and CDR2 SYDVKM come from the germline V gene. This CDR3 comprises 13 residues. V gave up 7 bases and J gave up 0 bases, with 10 bases separating them. The sequence was obtained from a woman in her forties or fifties who had recovered from COVID-19. The chain uses TRBV28 and TRBJ2-7, with D perhaps matching TRBD1 (6 bases). Sequencing was performed on PBMCs or T cells enriched from blood (not recorded which). CDR3 coding DNA: TGTGCCAGCATCGACAGGAGCTCCTACGAGCAGTACTTC. It is translated as CASIDRSSYEQYF.